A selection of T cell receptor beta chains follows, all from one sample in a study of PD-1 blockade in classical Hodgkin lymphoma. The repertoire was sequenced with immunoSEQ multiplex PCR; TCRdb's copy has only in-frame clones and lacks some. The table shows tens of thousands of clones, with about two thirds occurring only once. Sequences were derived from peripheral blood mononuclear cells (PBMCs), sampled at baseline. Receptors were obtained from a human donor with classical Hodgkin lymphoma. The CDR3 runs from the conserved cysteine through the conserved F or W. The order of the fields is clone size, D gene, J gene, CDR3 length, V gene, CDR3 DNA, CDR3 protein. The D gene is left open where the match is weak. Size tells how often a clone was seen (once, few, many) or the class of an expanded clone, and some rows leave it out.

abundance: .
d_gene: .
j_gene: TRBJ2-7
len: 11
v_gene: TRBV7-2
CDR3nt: TGTGCCAGCAGCTCGACCTACGAGCAGTACTTC
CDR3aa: CASSSTYEQYF

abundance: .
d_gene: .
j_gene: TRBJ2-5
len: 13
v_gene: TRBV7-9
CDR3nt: TGTGCCAGCAGTCTATTTCTTCAAGAGACCCAGTACTTC
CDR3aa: CASSLFLQETQYF

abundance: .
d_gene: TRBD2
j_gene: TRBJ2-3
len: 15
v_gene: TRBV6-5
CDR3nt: TGTGCCAGCAGTACCGGGGGGGGATTTACAGATACGCAGTATTTT
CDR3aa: CASSTGGGFTDTQYF

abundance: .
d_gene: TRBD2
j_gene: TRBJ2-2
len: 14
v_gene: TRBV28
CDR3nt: TGTGCCAGCAGTTTTTTAGCGGGAGTGAGGGAGCTGTTTTTT
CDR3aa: CASSFLAGVRELFF

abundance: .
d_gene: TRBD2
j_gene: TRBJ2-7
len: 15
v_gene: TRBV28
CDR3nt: TGTGCCAGCAGTACCCCGGGAGGGCGGGTCTACGAGCAGTACTTC
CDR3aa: CASSTPGGRVYEQYF

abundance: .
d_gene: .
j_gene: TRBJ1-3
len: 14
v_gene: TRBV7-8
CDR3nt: TGTGCCAGCAGCTTAGATTTTGCTGGAAACACCATATATTTT
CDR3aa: CASSLDFAGNTIYF

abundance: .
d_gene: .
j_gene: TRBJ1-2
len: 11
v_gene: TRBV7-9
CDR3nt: TGTGCCAGCAGCTTACTTAGAACAGGGACCTTC
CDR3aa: CASSLLRTGTF

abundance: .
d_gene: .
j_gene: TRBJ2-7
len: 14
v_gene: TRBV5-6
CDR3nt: TGTGCCAGCAGCTTGGGGGCAGGCCCCAGCGAGCAGTACTTC
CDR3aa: CASSLGAGPSEQYF

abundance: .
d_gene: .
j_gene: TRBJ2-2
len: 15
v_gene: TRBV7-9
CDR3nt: TGTGCCAGCAGCCCTAGGCAGGGTAGCACCGGGGAGCTGTTTTTT
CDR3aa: CASSPRQGSTGELFF

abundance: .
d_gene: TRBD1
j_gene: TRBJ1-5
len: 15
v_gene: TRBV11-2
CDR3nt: TGTGCCAGCAGCTTTACCGGGACAGGTAATCAGCCCCAGCATTTT
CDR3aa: CASSFTGTGNQPQHF

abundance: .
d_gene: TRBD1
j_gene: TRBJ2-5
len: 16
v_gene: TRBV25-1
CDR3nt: TGTGCCAGCAGTGACGGGGACAGGGGCCCCCAAGAGACCCAGTACTTC
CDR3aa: CASSDGDRGPQETQYF

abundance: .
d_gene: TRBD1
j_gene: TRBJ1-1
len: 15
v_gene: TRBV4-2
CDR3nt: TGTGCCAGCAGCACCCGGACAGGGCCGAACACTGAAGCTTTCTTT
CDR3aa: CASSTRTGPNTEAFF

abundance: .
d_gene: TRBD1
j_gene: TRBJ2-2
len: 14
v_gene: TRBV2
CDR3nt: TGTGCCAGCAGTAGAGACAGGGGTATCGGGGAGCTGTTTTTT
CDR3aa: CASSRDRGIGELFF

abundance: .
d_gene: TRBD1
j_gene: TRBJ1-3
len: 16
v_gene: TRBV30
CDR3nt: TGTGCCTGGAGTCAAGGACAGGGGGCGTGGGGAAACACCATATATTTT
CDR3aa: CAWSQGQGAWGNTIYF

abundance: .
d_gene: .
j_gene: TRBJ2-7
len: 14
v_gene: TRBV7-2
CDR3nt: TGTGCCAGCAGCTTAGCGAGGGCGCGGTACGAGCAGTACTTC
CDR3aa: CASSLARARYEQYF

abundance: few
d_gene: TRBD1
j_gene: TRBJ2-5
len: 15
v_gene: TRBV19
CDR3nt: TGTGCCAGTAGTATCGGGACAGGGAGGGTAGAGACCCAGTACTTC
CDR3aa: CASSIGTGRVETQYF

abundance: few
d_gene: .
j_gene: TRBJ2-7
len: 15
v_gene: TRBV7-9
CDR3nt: TGTGCCAGCAGCTTAGCGCAGGGTGCCCGGGACGAGCAGTACTTC
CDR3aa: CASSLAQGARDEQYF

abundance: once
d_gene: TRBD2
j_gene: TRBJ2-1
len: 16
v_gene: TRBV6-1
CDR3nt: TGTGCCAGCAGTGAAGGGGTAGCGGGGGGGAGGACTGAGCAGTTCTTC
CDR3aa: CASSEGVAGGRTEQFF

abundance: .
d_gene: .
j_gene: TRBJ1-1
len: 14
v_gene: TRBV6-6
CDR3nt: TGTGCCAGCAGTTACTACGAGGGGGGGACTGAAGCTTTCTTT
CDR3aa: CASSYYEGGTEAFF

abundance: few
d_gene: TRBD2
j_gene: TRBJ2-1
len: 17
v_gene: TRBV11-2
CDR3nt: TGTGCCAGCAGCTTAGATGCCGGGACTAGCGGGAGGGGTGAGCAGTTCTTC
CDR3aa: CASSLDAGTSGRGEQFF

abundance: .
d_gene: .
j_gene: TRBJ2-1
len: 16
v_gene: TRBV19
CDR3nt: TGTGCCAGTAGTATTGGGGAGCCGAGCTCCTACAATGAGCAGTTCTTC
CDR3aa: CASSIGEPSSYNEQFF

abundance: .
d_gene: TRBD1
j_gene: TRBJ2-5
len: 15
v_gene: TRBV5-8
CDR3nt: TGTGCCAGCAGCTTGACCGGGACAGGGGGAGAGACCCAGTACTTC
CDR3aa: CASSLTGTGGETQYF

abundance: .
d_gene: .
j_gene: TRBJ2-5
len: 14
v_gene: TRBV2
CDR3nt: TGTGCCAGCAGTGATACAGAATATGAAGAGACCCAGTACTTC
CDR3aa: CASSDTEYEETQYF

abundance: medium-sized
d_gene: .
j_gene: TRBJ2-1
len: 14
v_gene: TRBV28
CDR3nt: TGTGCCAGCAGTTTTCTTCGCTCCTACAATGAGCAGTTCTTC
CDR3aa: CASSFLRSYNEQFF

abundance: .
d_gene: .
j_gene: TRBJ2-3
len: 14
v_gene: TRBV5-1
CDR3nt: TGCGCCAGCAGCTTCGGGACGCTCACAGATACGCAGTATTTT
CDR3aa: CASSFGTLTDTQYF

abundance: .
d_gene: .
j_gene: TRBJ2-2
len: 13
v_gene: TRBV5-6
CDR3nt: TGTGCCAGCAGTTCCCGTCTCACCGGGGAGCTGTTTTTT
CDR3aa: CASSSRLTGELFF

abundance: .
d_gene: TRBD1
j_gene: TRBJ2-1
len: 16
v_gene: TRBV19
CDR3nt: TGTGCCAGTAGCCTCAGGACAGGGGGACGTTACAATGAGCAGTTCTTC
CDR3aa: CASSLRTGGRYNEQFF

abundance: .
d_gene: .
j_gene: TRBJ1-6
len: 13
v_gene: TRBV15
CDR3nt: TGTGCCACCAGCAGAGATGGTAATTCACCCCTCCACTTT
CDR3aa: CATSRDGNSPLHF

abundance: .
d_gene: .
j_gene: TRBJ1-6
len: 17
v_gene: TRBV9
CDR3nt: TGTGCCAGCAGCCCCCAGGCGGGCAGCTCCTATAATTCACCCCTCCACTTT
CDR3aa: CASSPQAGSSYNSPLHF

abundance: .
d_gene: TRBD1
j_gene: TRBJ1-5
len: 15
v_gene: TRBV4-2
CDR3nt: TGTGCCAGCAGTCAGGACAGGAATAGCAATCAGCCCCAGCATTTT
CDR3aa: CASSQDRNSNQPQHF

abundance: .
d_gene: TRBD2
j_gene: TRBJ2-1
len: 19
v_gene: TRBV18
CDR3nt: TGTGCCAGCTCCCCCCTTCGTCTAGCGGGAACCGGGAAAGACAATGAGCAGTTCTTC
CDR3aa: CASSPLRLAGTGKDNEQFF

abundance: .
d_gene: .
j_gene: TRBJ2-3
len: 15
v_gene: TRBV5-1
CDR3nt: TGCGCCAGCAGCTTAGGCAGACCTAGCACAGATACGCAGTATTTT
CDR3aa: CASSLGRPSTDTQYF

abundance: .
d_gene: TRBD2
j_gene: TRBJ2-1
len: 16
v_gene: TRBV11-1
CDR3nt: TGTGCCAGCAGCTTGGGGAGGGGAAGCTCCTACAATGAGCAGTTCTTC
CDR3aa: CASSLGRGSSYNEQFF

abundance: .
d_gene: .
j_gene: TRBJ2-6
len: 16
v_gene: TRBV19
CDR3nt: TGTGCCAGCAAGTGGGGACACTCCTCTGGGGCCAACGTCCTGACTTTC
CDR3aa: CASKWGHSSGANVLTF

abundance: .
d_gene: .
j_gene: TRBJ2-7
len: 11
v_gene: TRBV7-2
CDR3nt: TGTGCCAGCAGCCACAGCCACGAGCAGTACTTC
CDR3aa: CASSHSHEQYF

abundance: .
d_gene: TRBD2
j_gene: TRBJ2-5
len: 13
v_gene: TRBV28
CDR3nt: TGTGCCAGCAGGCCCAGCGGGACGGAGACCCAGTACTTC
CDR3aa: CASRPSGTETQYF

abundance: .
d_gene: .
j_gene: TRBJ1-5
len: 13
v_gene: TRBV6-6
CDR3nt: TGTGCCAGCACCCCCTCGGGGCATTTGCCCCAGCATTTT
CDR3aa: CASTPSGHLPQHF

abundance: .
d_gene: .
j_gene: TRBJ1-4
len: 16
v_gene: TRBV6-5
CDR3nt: TGTGCCAGCAGTTATGTAAAATTCCCTCGCATTGAAAAACTGTTTTTT
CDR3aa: CASSYVKFPRIEKLFF

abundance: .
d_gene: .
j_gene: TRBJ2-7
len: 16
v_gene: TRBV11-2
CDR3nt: TGTGCCAGCAGCTTATCGGGGGCGGCGGGAGCTTACGAGCAGTACTTC
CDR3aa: CASSLSGAAGAYEQYF